This TCR beta chain stems from a study of T-cell memory formation after mild COVID-19. TCRdb independently ran MiXCR on the 5' RACE reads; one entry per CDR3 protein. Seen here are 250,000 or so distinct CDR3 sequences, more than 15% observed once, and the top ten hold roughly 23%. Notes on the study in general: Day 15 to 85 contracting clones showed balanced CD4/CD8; later expanders leaned CD4+.

The CDR3 has 15 amino acids. Trimming removed 0 bases at V and 1 base at J, with 11 bases between. The germline CDR1 and CDR2 sequences are SGDLS and YYNGEE. This clonotype was detected only a few times. As yet, its antigen is unknown. The rearrangement joins TRBV9 to TRBJ2-7; D call uncertain. The sequence was obtained from a man younger than 30 who had mild COVID-19 (a few samples of this study predate the infection). Cell type and time point are not known. Material: PBMCs or a T cell subset sorted from them (not recorded which). CDR3 sequence (DNA): TGTGCCAGCAGCGTAGATGGGATATTTTCCTACGAGCAGTACTTC. This codes for CASSVDGIFSYEQYF.